This TCR beta chain appears in the sequencing data of a study of shared clonotypes between healthy human individuals. Sequencing on ten immunoSEQ deep assay plates was performed for unsorted PBMC DNA. In the authors' methods: Junction-only immunoSEQ data arrived without quality scores, meaning filtering differed. Profiling relied on immunoSEQ multiplex PCR, and the TCRdb table lists in-frame clones only, not all of them. For V, J and clone size, that table is used; D and trimming come from the DNA. The sample includes about half a million clones, 70% to 80% of them seen just once. CDR1 and CDR2 from the germline V gene are MGHRA and YSYEKL. The CDR3 is 13 residues long. Trimming removed 2 bases at V and 0 bases at J, with 4 bases between.

This clonotype originated in a woman in her 40s in good health. Some clones in this sample may be carry-over from other donors' samples. J is TRBJ2-5 and V is TRBV4-1, with D hard to call. The sample was PBMCs. CDR3 nucleotide sequence: TGCGCCAGCAGCCAACCCTACCAAGAGACCCAGTACTTC. Its protein product is CASSQPYQETQYF.